Each of the 25 T cell receptor beta chains below was sequenced from the same sample in a study of cytomegalovirus exposure and HLA in healthy donors. 60 Vbeta and 13 Jbeta primers were used in PCR. Only in-frame clones appear in the TCRdb table, and some are missing; sequencing was by immunoSEQ multiplex PCR. This sample yields around 100,000 clones, of which 50% to 80% are seen a single time; about 3.9% belongs to the top ten. Material: PBMCs. The source of these receptors is a man aged 25 to 40 in good health and CMV-seronegative.

This clone showed up just a few times. The CDR3 coding sequence is TGTGCCAGCAGACACCGGGACAGGGGCAATGAGCAGTTCTTC. It is translated as CASRHRDRGNEQFF. V gene TRBV6-8 combines with J gene TRBJ2-1; 10 positions match TRBD1. The germline CDR1 and CDR2 sequences are MNHGY and SAAAGT. The CDR3 is made up of 14 amino acids. Losses at the gene ends were 6 bases for V and 6 bases for J; bases not matched to a gene: 5.

This chain connects TRBV6-1 to TRBJ2-2; D ambiguous. Germline loops: CDR1 MNHNS, CDR2 SASEGT. The CDR3 is 13 amino acids. V was trimmed by 3 bases and J by 6 bases, leaving 8 bases between them. DNA of the CDR3: TGTGCCAGCAGTGATAATTTCCCCGGGGAGCTGTTTTTT. This gives the protein CASSDNFPGELFF.

The V call is TRBV7-9, the J call TRBJ2-7; tentatively, D is TRBD1 (6 bases). The ends were cut back, 10 bases at V and 3 bases at J, with 16 bases in the middle. The germline CDR1 and CDR2 sequences are SEHNR and FQNEAQ (reference sequence). CDR3 size: 13 residues. DNA of the CDR3: TGTGCCACCGCCAGGGGAACAGACTACGAGCAGTACTTC. Translation: CATARGTDYEQYF.

The chain carries TRBV4-3 and TRBJ2-5, with D possibly being TRBD1 (6 bases). The CDR3 runs 16 residues. Germline CDR1 and CDR2: LGHNA and YSLEER. V lost 4 bases and J lost 1, with 16 bases in between. CDR3 coding DNA: TGCGCCAGCAGCCTCTCTATACAGGGCCCCCAAGAGACCCAGTACTTC. Residues: CASSLSIQGPQETQYF.

The V call is TRBV19, the J call TRBJ1-5; D may be TRBD1 (6 bases). The CDR3 has 14 residues. The germline V gene has CDR1 LNHDA and CDR2 SQIVND (reference sequence). Trimming took 1 base from V and 5 from J, leaving 9 bases between them. CDR3 amino acids: CASSIVRGDQPQHF. Written as DNA, the CDR3 is TGTGCCAGTAGTATAGTCAGGGGCGATCAGCCCCAGCATTTT.

This clone was seen only a few times. V gene TRBV19 combines with J gene TRBJ1-2; TRBD1 is a possible D gene (5 bases). The germline V and J ends were trimmed by 5 bases and 3 bases, with 10 bases remaining between them. The CDR3 contains 13 residues. CDR1 is LNHDA and CDR2 is SQIVND in the germline V gene (reference sequence). CDR3 sequence reads: CASSPGGDYGYTF. CDR3 DNA: TGTGCCAGTAGTCCCGGGGGTGACTATGGCTACACCTTC.

The rearrangement joins TRBV9 to TRBJ2-2; D is ambiguous. Germline CDR1 SGDLS, CDR2 YYNGEE. V was cut by 0 bases and J by 5 bases, with 14 bases left in between. The CDR3 consists of 16 residues. CDR3 bases: TGTGCCAGCAGCGTAGCGAGGTTTGGTCTAACCGGGGAGCTGTTTTTT. Amino acids: CASSVARFGLTGELFF.

Comments on this clone: This same CDR3 is encoded by further DNA sequences in the sample. The chain employs TRBV15 and TRBJ2-3; 8 nucleotides line up with TRBD1. Trimming at V came to 0 bases and at J to 1 base, leaving 3 bases not matched to a gene. Germline-derived CDR1 and CDR2 are LNHNV and YYDKDF (reference sequence). The CDR3 sequence is 16 residues long. This CDR3 is CATSRDGGQGTDTQYF. The CDR3 DNA reads TGTGCCACCAGCAGAGACGGGGGACAGGGCACAGATACGCAGTATTTT.

CDR3 amino acids: CASSRSGGVHHF. DNA of the CDR3: TGTGCCAGTAGCCGATCAGGGGGCGTCCACCATTTT. The chain recombines TRBV19 with TRBJ1-5; TRBD1 agrees at 8 bases. This CDR3 is 12 amino acids long. The germline V gene has CDR1 LNHDA and CDR2 SQIVND (reference sequence). Trimming cost V 6 bases and J 16 bases; bases outside gene matches: 11.

Only a few counts were recorded for this clone. V gene TRBV19 combines with J gene TRBJ2-7, with TRBD2 matching over 8 bases. Losses at the gene ends were 7 bases for V and 0 bases for J; bases not matched to a gene: 5. CDR3 length: 14 amino acids. Germline CDR1 LNHDA, CDR2 SQIVND (reference sequence). The CDR3 is CASKPGLVSYEQYF. The CDR3 DNA reads as TGTGCCAGTAAACCGGGACTAGTCTCCTACGAGCAGTACTTC.

This clone appeared a few times. The genes are TRBV7-6 and TRBJ2-3; a possible D gene is TRBD2 (6 bases). CDR1 and CDR2 (germline): SGHVS, FNYEAQ. Trimming stripped 2 bases from V and 0 bases from J, with 18 bases between. The CDR3 totals 18 residues. The CDR3 DNA reads as TGTGCCAGCAGCTTACGCCACCGGGAGCCAAGGAGCACAGATACGCAGTATTTT. Encoded protein: CASSLRHREPRSTDTQYF.

V usage is TRBV19 and J usage is TRBJ2-2, with D maybe TRBD1 (5 bases). V lost 3 bases to trimming and J lost 3 bases, with 23 bases between them. CDR1 is LNHDA and CDR2 is SQIVND in the germline V gene (reference sequence). The CDR3 runs 19 residues. The CDR3 DNA reads as TGTGCCAGTAGTATCCCGGACATTCTCTCGAGATGGGACACCGGGGAGCTGTTTTTT. It yields the protein CASSIPDILSRWDTGELFF.

The chain couples TRBV11-2 to TRBJ2-1; D is unresolved. The CDR3 loop spans 15 amino acids. Trimming pared 5 bases from V and 5 bases from J, leaving 16 bases between. Germline V gene data show CDR1 as SGHAT and CDR2 as FQNNGV. The CDR3 region is CASSPNPTRDNEQFF. The CDR3 DNA reads TGTGCCAGCAGCCCCAACCCAACACGGGACAATGAGCAGTTCTTC.

The J gene is TRBJ2-3, the V gene TRBV28, with 11 positions matching TRBD2. J lost 6 bases, V lost 6 bases, and 8 bases had no gene match. CDR1 MDHEN and CDR2 SYDVKM come from the germline V gene. This CDR3 has 15 amino acids. Here the CDR3 reads CASRLAGVNGDTQYF. The CDR3 bases are TGTGCCAGCAGACTAGCGGGAGTTAATGGGGATACGCAGTATTTT.

Comments on this clone: Other DNA sequences from this sample encode an identical CDR3 as well. The V gene is TRBV15, the J gene TRBJ2-7; tentatively, D is TRBD1 (5 bases). Germline CDR1 and CDR2: LNHNV and YYDKDF (reference sequence). The CDR3 extends over 13 amino acids. The V and J ends lost 0 bases and 6 bases respectively, with 9 bases between them. The CDR3 sequence is CATSRDPGREQYF. CDR3 DNA sequence: TGTGCCACCAGCAGAGATCCAGGGCGCGAGCAGTACTTC.

CDR3 amino acids: CASSRYNEQFF. In DNA, the CDR3 is TGTGCCAGCAGCAGATACAATGAGCAGTTCTTC. This chain links TRBV6-5 with TRBJ2-1; D remains unclear. The V and J ends lost 6 bases and 4 bases respectively, with 4 bases between them. CDR1 is MNHEY, CDR2 SVGAGI, per germline. The CDR3 contains 11 residues.

The chain has TRBV7-3 and TRBJ2-1; D is possibly TRBD2 (7 bases). The V gene lost 4 bases and the J gene lost 7 bases, with 20 bases spanning the gap. This CDR3 has 16 residues. CDR1 and CDR2 (germline): SGHTA, FQGTGA. CDR3: CASSSPGGIPFNEQFF. In DNA, the CDR3 is TGTGCCAGCAGCTCCCCGGGGGGCATCCCCTTTAATGAGCAGTTCTTC.

V is TRBV5-5 and J is TRBJ2-7; D not resolved. The CDR3 loop spans 12 amino acids. Trimming stripped 2 bases from V and 4 bases from J, with 7 bases between. CDR1 SGHKS and CDR2 YYEKEE come from the germline V gene (reference sequence). As DNA, the CDR3 is TGTGCCAGCAGCTTAATCGAGTACGAGCAGTACTTC. Translation gives CASSLIEYEQYF.

In its sample, this clone was seen once. Other nucleotide sequences from this sample produce the same CDR3. V and J are TRBV7-8 and TRBJ2-2; TRBD2 matches at 11 bases. The ends lost 3 bases at V and 5 bases at J; junction bases unmatched: 2. Germline loops: CDR1 SGHVS, CDR2 FQNEAQ. This CDR3 has 15 residues. CDR3: CASSLGTSGTGELFF. The CDR3 nucleotides read TGTGCCAGCAGCTTGGGGACTAGCGGTACCGGGGAGCTGTTTTTT.

The J gene is TRBJ1-3, the V gene TRBV9, with D unclear. Trimming pared 4 bases from V and 5 bases from J, leaving 10 bases between. There are 13 residues in the CDR3. CDR1 and CDR2 (germline): SGDLS, YYNGEE. The CDR3 protein is CASSQNQRNTIYF. The CDR3 DNA reads TGTGCCAGCAGCCAAAATCAAAGAAACACCATATATTTT.

This rearrangement joins TRBV7-9 to TRBJ2-7; 10 nucleotides align to TRBD1. Germline lookup yields CDR1 SEHNR and CDR2 FQNEAQ (reference sequence). V dropped 5 bases and J dropped 3; count of bases not matched to a gene: 7. The CDR3 sequence is 15 residues long. The CDR3 nucleotides are TGTGCCAGCAGCCCCCATCGGGACAGGGGCTACGAGCAGTACTTC. The encoded protein is CASSPHRDRGYEQYF.

The J gene is TRBJ2-3, the V gene TRBV25-1, with 8 bases lining up with TRBD1. Germline CDR1 reads MGHDK; CDR2 reads SYGVNS. The CDR3 sequence is 17 residues long. The V and J ends lost 5 bases and 3 bases, in that order; junction bases with no gene match: 13. CDR3 sequence: CASSRSPTGADTDTQYF. The DNA for the CDR3 is TGTGCCAGCAGTCGCAGCCCGACAGGGGCCGATACAGATACGCAGTATTTT.

The chain is built from TRBV9 and TRBJ1-4; D is undetermined. CDR3 size: 15 residues. Germline CDR1 and CDR2: SGDLS and YYNGEE. Trimming shortened V by 3 bases and J by 0 bases, and 9 bases separated the two germline ends. CDR3 in amino acids: CASSAPFATNEKLFF. As DNA, the CDR3 is TGTGCCAGCAGCGCCCCTTTCGCAACTAATGAAAAACTGTTTTTT.

The V and J genes are TRBV28 and TRBJ1-1, with D perhaps TRBD1 (5 bases). CDR1 is MDHEN and CDR2 is SYDVKM in the germline V gene. V shed 7 bases and J shed 4 bases, with 19 bases lying between them. This CDR3 contains 15 residues. CDR3 in DNA: TGTGCCAGCACCGAAGTCCGGGGGATTGGCACTGAAGCTTTCTTT. Translation gives CASTEVRGIGTEAFF. The full variable domain, in which reference TRBV28 and TRBJ1-1 provide the parts outside the CDR3, is DVKVTQSSRYLVKRTGEKVFLECVQDMDHENMFWYRQDPGLGLRLIYFSYDVKMKEKGDIPEGYSVSREKKERFSLILESASTNQTSMYLCASTEVRGIGTEAFFGQGTRLTVV.

V gene TRBV19 combines with J gene TRBJ1-5, with D tentatively TRBD1 (5 bases). With 1 base removed from V and 7 bases from J, the gap between germline ends came to 11 bases. The CDR3 runs to 14 residues. Germline V CDR1 and CDR2: LNHDA, SQIVND (reference sequence). The DNA for the CDR3 is TGTGCCAGTAGTATAGTAACAGGCGGACAGCCCCAGCATTTT. Translated, it gives CASSIVTGGQPQHF.